This TCR beta chain was recorded in a study of cytomegalovirus exposure and HLA in healthy donors. A roughly 120-subject validation cohort, separate from the 666-subject first cohort, supplied the donors. The table came from immunoSEQ multiplex PCR; TCRdb's copy has only in-frame clones and leaves some out. The data show about 160,000 clones, around 90% seen once. Concerning this clone: Its specificity is not known.

Germline V CDR1 and CDR2: MNHEY, SVGAGI. The CDR3 has 14 residues. The V segment lost 6 bases and the J segment 5 bases; nucleotides outside the gene matches: 6. Findings of the study overall: Rarity marked most TCR sequences, yet some public TCRs occurred in many donors. Reportedly, cytomegalovirus status was diagnosed with high sensitivity and specificity. The study labeled 170 or so TCR beta chains cytomegalovirus-associated.

The sequenced sample was PBMCs. This rearrangement joins TRBV6-5 to TRBJ1-2; 10 bases fit TRBD1. The TCR originated in a man between 18 and 35 years old in good health and CMV-seronegative. CDR3 sequence reads: CASSRDRGLYGYTF. CDR3 coding DNA: TGTGCCAGCAGCCGAGACAGGGGGCTTTATGGCTACACCTTC.